What follows are 15 T cell receptor beta chains derived from one specimen sequenced in a study of STAT5B mutations in CD4+ large granular lymphocyte leukemia. Only in-frame clones appear in the TCRdb table, and some are missing; sequencing was by immunoSEQ multiplex PCR. The table includes around 34,000 clones, around four fifths detected once. Sequencing was carried out using CD4+ T cells from blood buffy coats. The receptors stem from a human donor in good health.

The chain couples TRBV11-3 to TRBJ2-6; 8 nucleotides align to TRBD1. After removal of 5 bases from V and 4 bases from J, the junction contained 1 base not matched to a gene. CDR3 length: 14 amino acids. Germline V lookup: CDR1 SGHNT, CDR2 YENEEA. CDR3 amino acids: CASSRQGGANVLTF. For the CDR3, the DNA is TGTGCCAGCAGCAGACAGGGGGGGGCCAACGTCCTGACTTTC.

As for this clone: Its ends do not fully match the called genes, so a read error is possible. CDR3 nucleotides: TGTGCCGCCAGCTCCGGGGGACAGGTCACAGATACGCAGTATTTT. It is translated as CAASSGGQVTDTQYF. The rearrangement joins TRBV15 to TRBJ2-3; 8 bases agree with TRBD1. Germline V gives CDR1 LNHNV, CDR2 YYDKDF (reference sequence). The CDR3 loop spans 15 amino acids.

This sequence joins TRBV2 and TRBJ2-7, with D perhaps assigned TRBD1 or TRBD2 (5 bases each). V lost 4 bases to trimming and J lost 1 base, with 8 bases between them. The length of the CDR3 is 13 residues. Germline lookup yields CDR1 SNHLY and CDR2 FYNNEI. The CDR3 DNA reads as TGTGCCAGCAGTGGGGACCTTTCCTACGAGCAGTACTTC. As protein: CASSGDLSYEQYF.

The chain recombines TRBV28 with TRBJ1-4; tentative D call: TRBD1 (5 bases). This CDR3 is built from 14 residues. The germline V gene has CDR1 MDHEN and CDR2 SYDVKM. The V and J ends lost 5 bases and 4 bases respectively, with 11 bases between them. In nucleotides, the CDR3 is TGTGCCAGCAGTCCACAGGAATTTAATGAAAAACTGTTTTTT. Translating gives CASSPQEFNEKLFF.

V gene TRBV6-1 combines with J gene TRBJ2-4; weak D call: TRBD1 (6 bases). The CDR3 contains 13 residues. Between the trimmed V and J ends, which lost 7 bases and 6 bases, there was a span of 13 bases. Germline V gene data show CDR1 as MNHNS and CDR2 as SASEGT. DNA for the CDR3: TGTGCCAGCATTGAGGGCAGGGGAAACATTCAGTACTTC. This sequence encodes CASIEGRGNIQYF.

V usage is TRBV6-1 and J usage is TRBJ2-7, with a possible D match to TRBD2 (6 bases). From germline, CDR1 is MNHNS and CDR2 SASEGT. The CDR3 has 12 residues. The V end lost 8 bases, the J end lost 3 bases, and 11 bases lay between the germline ends. The CDR3 sequence: CASGRNIYEQYF. CDR3 bases: TGTGCCAGCGGGAGGAATATCTACGAGCAGTACTTC.

The chain employs TRBV27 and TRBJ1-5; D is possibly TRBD1 (5 bases). This CDR3 is 16 amino acids long. Per the germline V gene, CDR1 is MNHEY and CDR2 is SMNVEV (reference sequence). The V end lost 6 bases, the J end lost 1 base, and 16 bases lay between the germline ends. CDR3 coding DNA: TGTGCCAGCAGACCATGGGGGGTGGGCAGCAATCAGCCCCAGCATTTT. Translating it yields CASRPWGVGSNQPQHF.

The chain combines TRBV11-2 with TRBJ2-3; the D gene is possibly TRBD2 (6 bases). The CDR3 is 14 residues long. Germline V gene data show CDR1 as SGHAT and CDR2 as FQNNGV. Trimming pared 0 bases from V and 11 bases from J, leaving 15 bases between. CDR3 amino acids: CASSLDHQGAGQYF. The CDR3 nucleotides read TGTGCCAGCAGCTTAGATCATCAGGGAGCGGGGCAGTATTTT.

The chain employs TRBV5-6 and TRBJ2-1; tentatively, D is TRBD2 (6 bases). This CDR3 region has 15 residues. CDR1 is SGHDT, CDR2 YYEEEE, per germline. The V gene lost 4 bases and the J gene lost 0 bases, with 11 bases spanning the gap. The CDR3 DNA is TGTGCCAGCAGCCGGGGGTTTAGCTCCTACAATGAGCAGTTCTTC. It translates to CASSRGFSSYNEQFF.

This clone occurred once. V gene TRBV10-2 combines with J gene TRBJ2-7; 7 bases line up with TRBD2. The CDR3 covers 16 residues. Germline loops: CDR1 WSHSY, CDR2 SAAADI. The V gene end was trimmed by 4 bases and the J gene end by 1 base; junction bases not matched to a gene: 10. CDR3 bases: TGCGCCAGCAGTGCAGAAAGACTAGCAATTTCCTACGAGCAGTACTTC. Its translation is CASSAERLAISYEQYF.

V and J are TRBV30 and TRBJ2-7; D remains ambiguous. This CDR3 region has 14 residues. Per the germline V gene, CDR1 is GTSNPN and CDR2 is SVGIG (reference sequence). V shed 4 bases and J shed 4 bases, with 17 bases lying between them. The CDR3 reads CAWNDGRYSYEQYF. Here the CDR3 DNA reads TGTGCCTGGAATGACGGTCGTTATTCGTACGAGCAGTACTTC.

The rearrangement uses TRBV7-2 and TRBJ2-3; TRBD1 agrees at 11 bases. The CDR3 is made up of 14 amino acids. The germline V gene encodes CDR1 SGHTA and CDR2 FQGNSA. Trimming removed 3 bases from V and 7 bases from J; junction bases left unmatched: 3. The CDR3 spells CASSLDRGLYTQYF. For the CDR3, the DNA is TGTGCCAGCAGCTTGGACAGGGGGCTGTATACGCAGTATTTT.

The rearrangement links TRBV5-6 to TRBJ1-3; D not certain. CDR3 length: 16 residues. Germline V lookup: CDR1 SGHDT, CDR2 YYEEEE. The V gene lost 1 base and the J gene lost 0 bases, with 11 bases spanning the gap. The DNA of the CDR3 is TGTGCCAGCAGCTTGTGGGCCATTCGCTCTGGAAACACCATATATTTT. Translation: CASSLWAIRSGNTIYF.

The chain combines TRBV5-4 with TRBJ1-1; no reliable D call. The CDR3 contains 13 residues. Germline CDR1 reads SGHNT; CDR2 reads YYREEE (reference sequence). Deletions cut 0 bases from V and 1 base from J, with 4 bases between. The CDR3 protein is CASSLGRNTEAFF. In nucleotides, the CDR3 is TGTGCCAGCAGCTTGGGGCGGAACACTGAAGCTTTCTTT.

The genes are TRBV11-2 and TRBJ2-1; the match to TRBD2 covers 12 bases. CDR3 size: 15 residues. With V trimmed by 5 bases and J by 9 bases, 8 bases remained unmatched. CDR1 and CDR2 from the germline V gene are SGHAT and FQNNGV. The chain's CDR3 is CASSPRLAGAGEQFF. The CDR3 bases are TGTGCCAGCAGCCCGCGACTAGCGGGAGCGGGTGAGCAGTTCTTC.